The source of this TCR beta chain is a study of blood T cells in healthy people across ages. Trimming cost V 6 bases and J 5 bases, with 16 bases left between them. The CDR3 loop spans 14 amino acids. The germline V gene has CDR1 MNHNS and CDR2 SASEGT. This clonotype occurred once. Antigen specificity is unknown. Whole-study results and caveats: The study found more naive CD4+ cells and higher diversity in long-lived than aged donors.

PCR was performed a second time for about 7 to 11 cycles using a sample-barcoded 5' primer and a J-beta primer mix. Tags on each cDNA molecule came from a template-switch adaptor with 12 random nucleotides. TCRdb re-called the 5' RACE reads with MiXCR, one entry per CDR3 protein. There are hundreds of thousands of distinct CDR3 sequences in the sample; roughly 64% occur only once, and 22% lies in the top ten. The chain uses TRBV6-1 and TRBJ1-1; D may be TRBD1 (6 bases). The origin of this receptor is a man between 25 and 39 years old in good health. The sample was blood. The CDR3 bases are TGTGCCAGCAGCCTGACCCAGGGGACGACTGAAGCTTTCTTT. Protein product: CASSLTQGTTEAFF.